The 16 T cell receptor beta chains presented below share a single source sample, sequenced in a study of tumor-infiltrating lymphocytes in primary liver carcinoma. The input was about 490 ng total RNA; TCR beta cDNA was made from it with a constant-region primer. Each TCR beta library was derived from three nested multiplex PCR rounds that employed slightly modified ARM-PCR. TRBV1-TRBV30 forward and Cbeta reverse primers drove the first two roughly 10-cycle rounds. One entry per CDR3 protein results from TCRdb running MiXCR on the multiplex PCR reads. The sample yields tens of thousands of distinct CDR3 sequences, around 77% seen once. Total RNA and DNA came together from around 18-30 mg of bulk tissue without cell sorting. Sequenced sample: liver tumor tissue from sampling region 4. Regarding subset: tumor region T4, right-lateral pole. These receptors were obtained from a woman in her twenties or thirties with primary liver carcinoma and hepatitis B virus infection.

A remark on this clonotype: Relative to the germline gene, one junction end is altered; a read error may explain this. CDR3 sequence: CVSSPDPQLNTGEPSF. The CDR3 DNA follows: TGTGTCAGCAGCCCCGATCCCCAATTGAACACCGGGGAGCCGTCTTTT. The rearrangement uses TRBV11-2 and TRBJ2-2; D is perhaps TRBD2 (5 bases). Germline-derived CDR1 and CDR2 are SGHAT and FQNNGV. The CDR3 sequence is 16 residues long.

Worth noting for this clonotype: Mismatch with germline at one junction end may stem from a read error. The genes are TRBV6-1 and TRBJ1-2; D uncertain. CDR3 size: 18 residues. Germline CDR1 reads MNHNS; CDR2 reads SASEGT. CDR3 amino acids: CANSERFQVLRSNYGYTF. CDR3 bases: TGCGCCAACAGTGAACGGTTCCAGGTCCTTAGATCTAACTATGGCTACACCTTC.

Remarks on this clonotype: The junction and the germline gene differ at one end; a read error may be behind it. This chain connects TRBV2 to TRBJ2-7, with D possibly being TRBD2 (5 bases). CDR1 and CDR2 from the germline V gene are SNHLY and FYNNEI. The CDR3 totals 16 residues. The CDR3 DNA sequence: TGTGCCAACAGTGAAGGTACCGGTCTAGCCTCCTACGAGCAGTACTTC. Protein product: CANSEGTGLASYEQYF.

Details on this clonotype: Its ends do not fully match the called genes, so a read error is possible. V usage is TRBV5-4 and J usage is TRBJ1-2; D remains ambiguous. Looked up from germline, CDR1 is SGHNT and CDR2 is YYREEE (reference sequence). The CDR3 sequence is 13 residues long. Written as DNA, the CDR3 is TGTGCCATCAGTCCATTCCACGACTATGGCTACATCTTC. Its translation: CAISPFHDYGYIF.

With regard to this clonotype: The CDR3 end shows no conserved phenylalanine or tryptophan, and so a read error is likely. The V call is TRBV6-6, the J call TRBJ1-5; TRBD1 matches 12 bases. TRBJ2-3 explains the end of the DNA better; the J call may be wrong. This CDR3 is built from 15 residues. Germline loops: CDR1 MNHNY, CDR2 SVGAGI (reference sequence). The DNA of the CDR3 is TGCGCCAGCAGTTACGGGACAGGGGGCAATCAGCCCCAGTATCTT. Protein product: CASSYGTGGNQPQYL.

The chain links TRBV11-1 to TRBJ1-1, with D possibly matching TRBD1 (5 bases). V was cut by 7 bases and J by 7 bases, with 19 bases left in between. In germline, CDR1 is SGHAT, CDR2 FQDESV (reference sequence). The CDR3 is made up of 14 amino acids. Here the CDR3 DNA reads TGTGCCAGCAACTTCGGGCAGGGTTACATTGAAGCTTTCTTT. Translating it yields CASNFGQGYIEAFF.

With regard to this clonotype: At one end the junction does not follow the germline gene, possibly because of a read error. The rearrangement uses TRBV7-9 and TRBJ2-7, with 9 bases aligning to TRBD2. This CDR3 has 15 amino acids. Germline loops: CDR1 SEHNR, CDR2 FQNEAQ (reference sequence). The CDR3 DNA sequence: TGTACAAGCAGCTGGGGACTAGCCGCACCTTACGAGCAGTGCTTC. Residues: CTSSWGLAAPYEQCF. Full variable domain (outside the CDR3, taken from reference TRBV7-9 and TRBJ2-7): DTGVSQNPRHKITKRGQNVTFRCDPISEHNRLYWYRQTLGQGPEFLTYFQNEAQLEKSRLLSDRFSAERPKGSFSTLEIQRTEQGDSAMYLCTSSWGLAAPYEQCFGPGTRLTVT.

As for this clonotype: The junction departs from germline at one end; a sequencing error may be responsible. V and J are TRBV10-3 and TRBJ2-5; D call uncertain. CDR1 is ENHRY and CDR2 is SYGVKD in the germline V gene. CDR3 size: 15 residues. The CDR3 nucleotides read TGTGACATCAGTGAGTCGGCTACTACACAAGAGACCCAGTACTTC. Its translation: CDISESATTQETQYF.

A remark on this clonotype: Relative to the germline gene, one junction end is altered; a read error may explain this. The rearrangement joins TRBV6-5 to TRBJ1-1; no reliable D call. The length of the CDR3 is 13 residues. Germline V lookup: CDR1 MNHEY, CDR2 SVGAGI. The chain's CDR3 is CAITEGTYTESFF. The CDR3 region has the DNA TGTGCCATCACCGAGGGAACTTACACTGAATCTTTCTTT.

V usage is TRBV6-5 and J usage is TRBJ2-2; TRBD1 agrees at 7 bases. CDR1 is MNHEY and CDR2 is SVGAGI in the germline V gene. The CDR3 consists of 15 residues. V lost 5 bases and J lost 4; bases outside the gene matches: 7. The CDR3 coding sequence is TGTGCCAGCAGTCTGCGGACAGGCCTCACCGGGGAGCTGTTTTTT. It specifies CASSLRTGLTGELFF.

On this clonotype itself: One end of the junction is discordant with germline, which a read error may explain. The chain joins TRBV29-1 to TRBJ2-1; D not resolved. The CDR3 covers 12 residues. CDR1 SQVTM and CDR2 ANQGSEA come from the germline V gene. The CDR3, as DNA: TGCAGGGCCCTAAGAGACTGCAATGTGCAGTTCTTC. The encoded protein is CRALRDCNVQFF.

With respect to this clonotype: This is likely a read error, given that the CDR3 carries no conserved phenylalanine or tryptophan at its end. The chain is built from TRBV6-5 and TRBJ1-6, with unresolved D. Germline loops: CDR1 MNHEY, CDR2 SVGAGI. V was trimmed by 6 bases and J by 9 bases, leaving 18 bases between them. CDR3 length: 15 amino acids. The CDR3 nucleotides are TGTGCCAGCAGGGAAAGGTGTGTCCCCCTTTCACCCCTCCACCTT. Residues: CASRERCVPLSPLHL.

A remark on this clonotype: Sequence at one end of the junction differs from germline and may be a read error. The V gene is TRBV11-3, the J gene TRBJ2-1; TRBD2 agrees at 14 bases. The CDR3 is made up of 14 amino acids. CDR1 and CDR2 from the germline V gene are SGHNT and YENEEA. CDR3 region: CQQPTSGGGYAQFF. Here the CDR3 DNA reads TGCCAGCAGCCGACTAGCGGGGGGGGGTATGCGCAGTTCTTC.

The DNA for the CDR3 is TGTGCCAGCAGCTTTCTTAATGATGGGCATTTCTTC. Its translation: CASSFLNDGHFF. V is TRBV11-2 and J is TRBJ2-1; D not resolved. Germline values: CDR1 SGHAT, CDR2 FQNNGV. There are 12 residues in the CDR3. V lost 3 bases and J 16 bases, leaving 16 bases between the germline ends.

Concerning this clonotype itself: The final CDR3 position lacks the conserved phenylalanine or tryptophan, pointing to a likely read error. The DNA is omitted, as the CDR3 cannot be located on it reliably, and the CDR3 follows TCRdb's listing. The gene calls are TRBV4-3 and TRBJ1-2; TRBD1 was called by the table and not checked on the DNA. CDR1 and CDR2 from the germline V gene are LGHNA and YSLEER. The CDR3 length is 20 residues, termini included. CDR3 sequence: CACSQGEGRGRTDTNYGDTI.

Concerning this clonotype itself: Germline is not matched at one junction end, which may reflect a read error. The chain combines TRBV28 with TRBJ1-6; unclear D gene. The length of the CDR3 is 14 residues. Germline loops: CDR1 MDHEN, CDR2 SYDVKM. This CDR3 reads CVSSGLSLASPLHF. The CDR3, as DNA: TGTGTCAGCAGTGGACTATCCTTAGCTTCACCCCTCCACTTT.